The 6 T cell receptor beta chains listed next were all sequenced from one sample in a study of T-cell memory formation after mild COVID-19. TCRdb used MiXCR to reprocess the 5' RACE reads, holding one entry per CDR3 protein. Among 240,000 or so distinct CDR3 sequences, around a tenth were seen once, and the ten largest hold 20% to 25%. The sequenced sample consisted of PBMCs or a T cell subset sorted from them (not recorded which). The receptors originated from a man between 18 and 35 years old who had mild COVID-19 (a few samples of this study predate the infection). Cell type and time point are not known.

The rearrangement joins TRBV3-1 to TRBJ1-3; D is unresolved. CDR3 size: 16 residues. Per germline, CDR1 LGHDT and CDR2 YNNKEL (reference sequence). Trimming removed 4 bases at V and 0 bases at J, with 13 bases between. CDR3 sequence (DNA): TGTGCCAGCAGCCCAACCTTTTGGCCCTCTGGAAACACCATATATTTT. Its translation: CASSPTFWPSGNTIYF.

The chain uses TRBV4-2 and TRBJ2-5; D is perhaps TRBD2 (5 bases). Germline V gene data show CDR1 as LGHNA and CDR2 as YNFKEQ. This CDR3 is built from 14 residues. V was pared by 4 bases and J by 3 bases, with 12 bases between. The CDR3 here is CASSPPGSKETQYF. CDR3 coding DNA: TGTGCCAGCAGCCCCCCTGGGAGTAAAGAGACCCAGTACTTC.

This clonotype was counted between two and nine times. This rearrangement joins TRBV20-1 to TRBJ2-7, with 8 bases lining up with TRBD1. The V gene's germline CDR1 is DFQATT and CDR2 SNEGSKA (reference sequence). With 0 bases clipped from V and 5 bases from J, the junction kept 9 bases outside the gene matches. The CDR3 has 15 amino acids. CDR3 sequence reads: CSARDLYRGFHEQYF. CDR3 DNA: TGCAGTGCTAGAGATCTGTACAGGGGGTTCCACGAGCAGTACTTC.

The gene calls are TRBV12-3 or TRBV12-4 and TRBJ1-5; 9 bases fit TRBD1. CDR3 length: 15 residues. The trim removed 6 bases at V and 1 base at J, leaving 4 bases unmatched. The CDR3 DNA is TGTGCCAGCAGGACAGGGGGGCTCAGCAATCAGCCCCAGCATTTT. This sequence encodes CASRTGGLSNQPQHF.

The chain joins TRBV10-3 to TRBJ1-5; a possible D gene is TRBD1 (6 bases). This CDR3 region has 13 residues. The germline V gene has CDR1 ENHRY and CDR2 SYGVKD. Trimming took off 4 bases at V and 3 bases at J, with 7 bases between the two ends. The CDR3 is CAISGQANQPQHF. In DNA, the CDR3 is TGTGCCATCAGTGGACAGGCCAATCAGCCCCAGCATTTT.

In this sample, this clonotype turned up many times. V gene TRBV19 combines with J gene TRBJ1-1; D is undetermined. The CDR3 runs 16 residues. V lost 6 bases and J lost 1, with 18 bases in between. Germline CDR1 and CDR2: LNHDA and SQIVND (reference sequence). CDR3 loop: CASRISYRRRNTEAFF. The CDR3, as DNA: TGTGCCAGTAGAATCTCGTATCGGAGGAGGAACACTGAAGCTTTCTTT.